Sequencing of this T cell receptor beta chain was carried out in a study of cytomegalovirus exposure and HLA in healthy donors. About the study: Early released data comprised about 85 million unique TCRs from HLA-typed donors. Study findings and constraints: Listed as cytomegalovirus-associated were 150 or so TCR beta chains. Specific recognition of CMV antigens was confirmed in vitro for a few chains (all CMV-associated). A later analysis showed that HLA-associated TCR beta chains had undergone more clonal expansion than equally common others.

Regarding this clone: Its antigen remains unidentified.

Vbeta (60) and Jbeta (13) primers were used in the PCR. Assay: immunoSEQ multiplex PCR; the TCRdb copy retains only in-frame clones and omits some. The table shows about 180,000 clones, with over 65% occurring only once. This CDR3 spans 13 amino acids. The germline V gene has CDR1 SNHLY and CDR2 FYNNEI. The V and J ends lost 5 bases and 3 bases, in that order; junction bases with no gene match: 2. The sequence was obtained from a woman aged 60-75 years in good health and CMV-seropositive. The rearrangement links TRBV2 to TRBJ2-7; TRBD1 matches 9 bases. Sequenced: PBMCs. CDR3 loop: CASSKTGGYEQYF. In nucleotides, the CDR3 is TGTGCCAGCAGTAAGACAGGGGGCTACGAGCAGTACTTC. Looking up the rest from reference TRBV2 and TRBJ2-7 gives the full variable domain: EPEVTQTPSHQVTQMGQEVILRCVPISNHLYFYWYRQILGQKVEFLVSFYNNEISEKSEIFDDQFSVERPDGSNFTLKIRSTKLEDSAMYFCASSKTGGYEQYFGPGTRLTVT.